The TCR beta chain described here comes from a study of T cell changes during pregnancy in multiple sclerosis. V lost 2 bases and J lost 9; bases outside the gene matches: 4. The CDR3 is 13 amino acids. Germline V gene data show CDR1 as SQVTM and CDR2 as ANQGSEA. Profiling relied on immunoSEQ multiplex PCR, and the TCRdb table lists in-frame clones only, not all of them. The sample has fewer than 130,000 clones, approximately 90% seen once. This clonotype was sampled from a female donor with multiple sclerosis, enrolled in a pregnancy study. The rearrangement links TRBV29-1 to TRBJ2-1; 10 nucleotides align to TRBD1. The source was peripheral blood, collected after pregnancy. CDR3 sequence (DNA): TGCAGCGTTGAAAGACAGGGGGCCTTTGAGCAGTTCTTC. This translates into CSVERQGAFEQFF.